These 27 T cell receptor beta chains share one sample of origin, sequenced in a study of OX40 agonist ivuxolimab in advanced cancers. The protocol was immunoSEQ multiplex PCR, while the TCRdb copy is restricted to in-frame clones and leaves out a portion. In the table there are about 34,000 clones, roughly 80% of which are singletons. This specimen was CD4+ or CD8+ T cells sorted from blood, taken in a trial of the OX40 agonist ivuxolimab. These receptors were taken from an adult with an advanced solid tumor such as melanoma, head and neck, liver or kidney cancer.

The CDR3 sequence: CASSFSRPGTDTQYF. The CDR3 nucleotides read TGTGCCAGCAGTTTTTCCCGTCCCGGCACAGATACGCAGTATTTT. The chain combines TRBV28 with TRBJ2-3; D is undetermined. The V and J ends lost 3 bases and 1 base respectively, with 11 bases between them. The CDR3 totals 15 residues. CDR1 MDHEN and CDR2 SYDVKM come from the germline V gene.

The chain carries TRBV27 and TRBJ2-2, with D tentatively TRBD1 (6 bases). V was shortened by 2 bases and J by 0 bases, with 10 bases between the two germline ends. The CDR3 runs to 16 residues. Germline CDR1 is MNHEY and CDR2 is SMNVEV (reference sequence). DNA of the CDR3: TGTGCCAGCAGTTTAAGGACAGCCCCGAACACCGGGGAGCTGTTTTTT. Its translation is CASSLRTAPNTGELFF.

This clone was observed a single time. The chain employs TRBV19 and TRBJ2-1; D is undetermined. V was clipped by 1 base and J by 5 bases, with 12 bases between them. The CDR3 covers 15 residues. CDR1 and CDR2 from the germline V gene are LNHDA and SQIVND (reference sequence). CDR3 sequence reads: CASSIVARSDNEQFF. As DNA, the CDR3 is TGTGCCAGTAGTATAGTAGCAAGGTCTGACAATGAGCAGTTCTTC.

V usage is TRBV19 and J usage is TRBJ1-2; D perhaps matches TRBD1 (6 bases). Germline loops: CDR1 LNHDA, CDR2 SQIVND (reference sequence). The V end lost 5 bases, the J end lost 3 bases, and 13 bases lay between the germline ends. This CDR3 spans 14 amino acids. The CDR3 DNA follows: TGTGCCAGTAGTGGGAACAGGGCGGACTATGGCTACACCTTC. It translates to CASSGNRADYGYTF.

The rearrangement links TRBV5-6 to TRBJ2-3, with TRBD2 matching 16 bases. V shed 4 bases, J shed 6 bases, and the junction held 5 bases outside the gene matches. This CDR3 has 16 residues. Per germline, CDR1 SGHDT and CDR2 YYEEEE. CDR3 bases: TGTGCCAGCAGCGGGACTAGCGGGAGGGTGATGGATACGCAGTATTTT. This sequence encodes CASSGTSGRVMDTQYF.

CDR3: CASSGSGVSYNEQFF. The DNA of the CDR3 is TGTGCCAGCAGCGGAAGCGGGGTCTCCTACAATGAGCAGTTCTTC. The chain has TRBV7-2 and TRBJ2-1; 7 bases line up with TRBD2. The CDR3 extends over 15 amino acids. Germline trimming cut 5 bases from V and 0 bases from J; bases unmatched to any gene: 4. From germline, CDR1 is SGHTA and CDR2 FQGNSA.

V gene TRBV4-3 combines with J gene TRBJ2-1; 10 bases align to TRBD1. Germline CDR1 and CDR2: LGHNA and YSLEER. The junction had 3 bases not matched to a gene; V was cut back by 1 base and J by 9 bases. This CDR3 has 14 residues. CDR3 region: CASSQGQGASEQFF. The CDR3 DNA is TGCGCCAGCAGCCAAGGACAGGGGGCGAGTGAGCAGTTCTTC.

This clone has more than one count but fewer than ten. The V gene is TRBV19, the J gene TRBJ1-1; 8 bases fit TRBD1. V lost 10 bases, J lost 1 base, and 11 bases stayed unmatched. The CDR3 covers 15 residues. Germline CDR1 LNHDA, CDR2 SQIVND (reference sequence). CDR3 amino acids: CATRPGGRGNTEAFF. The CDR3 DNA sequence: TGTGCCACCCGTCCAGGGGGCAGGGGGAACACTGAAGCTTTCTTT.

The V call is TRBV4-1, the J call TRBJ1-5, with D possibly being TRBD1 (6 bases). This CDR3 region has 16 residues. V lost 0 bases, J lost 2 bases, and 11 bases lay in between. From germline, CDR1 is MGHRA and CDR2 YSYEKL. The CDR3 coding sequence is TGCGCCAGCAGCCAAGATGTCAGGACAGGCAATCAGCCCCAGCATTTT. This sequence encodes CASSQDVRTGNQPQHF.

The V gene is TRBV10-3, the J gene TRBJ2-5; no clear D gene. Germline V gene sequence: CDR1 ENHRY, CDR2 SYGVKD. V lost 6 bases, J lost 3 bases, and 5 bases lay in between. This CDR3 is 11 amino acids long. The CDR3 DNA reads TGTGCCATCAGGCAAGAAGAGACCCAGTACTTC. Amino acids: CAIRQEETQYF.

The chain carries TRBV4-1 and TRBJ2-3; D tentatively reads TRBD1 or TRBD2 (5 bases each). Trimming left V 4 bases short and J 4 bases short, with 18 bases between. The CDR3 sequence is 16 residues long. Germline values: CDR1 MGHRA, CDR2 YSYEKL. CDR3 residues: CASSPGSRARADTQYF. The CDR3 bases are TGCGCCAGCAGCCCAGGGAGCAGGGCTAGGGCAGATACGCAGTATTTT.

With respect to this clone: The same CDR3 can be traced to other DNA sequences in this sample. This chain connects TRBV5-4 to TRBJ2-1; D call uncertain. Germline CDR1 and CDR2: SGHNT and YYREEE (reference sequence). Trimming pared 0 bases from V and 5 bases from J, leaving 6 bases between. The CDR3 consists of 13 residues. The CDR3 here is CASSLVQDNEQFF. The CDR3 DNA sequence: TGTGCCAGCAGCTTGGTTCAGGACAATGAGCAGTTCTTC. Based on the CDR3 plus reference TRBV5-4 and TRBJ2-1, the full variable domain is ETGVTQSPTHLIKTRGQQVTLRCSSQSGHNTVSWYQQALGQGPQFIFQYYREEENGRGNFPPRFSGLQFPNYSSELNVNALELDDSALYLCASSLVQDNEQFFGPGTRLTVL.

This chain connects TRBV7-9 to TRBJ2-3; D is uncertain. The CDR3 consists of 12 residues. The ends were cut back, 5 bases at V and 5 bases at J, with 8 bases in the middle. Germline V lookup: CDR1 SEHNR, CDR2 FQNEAQ (reference sequence). CDR3 nucleotides: TGTGCCAGCAGCCCCCTAGAAGATACGCAGTATTTT. It encodes CASSPLEDTQYF.

The V call is TRBV14, the J call TRBJ2-1; D is unclear. Germline values: CDR1 SGHDN, CDR2 FVKESK. The V and J ends lost 0 bases and 4 bases respectively, with 10 bases between them. The CDR3 runs 15 residues. CDR3 loop: CASSQDRHFYNEQFF. Written as DNA, the CDR3 is TGTGCCAGCAGCCAAGACAGGCACTTTTACAATGAGCAGTTCTTC.

This chain uses TRBV7-8 with TRBJ2-1; D not resolved. Germline V CDR1 and CDR2: SGHVS, FQNEAQ. Trimming cost V 5 bases and J 6 bases, with 5 bases left between them. The CDR3 is 11 residues long. For the CDR3, the DNA is TGTGCCAGCAGCCTGACCAATGAGCAGTTCTTC. Residues: CASSLTNEQFF.

The chain recombines TRBV2 with TRBJ1-1, with D possibly matching TRBD1 (5 bases). The CDR3 contains 16 residues. V was cut by 6 bases and J by 0 bases, with 17 bases left in between. The germline CDR1 and CDR2 sequences are SNHLY and FYNNEI. The CDR3 coding sequence is TGTGCCAGCAGCGATGCAGGGTACAGCATGAACACTGAAGCTTTCTTT. Its translation: CASSDAGYSMNTEAFF.

V gene TRBV9 combines with J gene TRBJ1-4; 8 bases agree with TRBD1. V lost 3 bases to trimming and J lost 8 bases; unmatched junction nucleotides: 9. Germline CDR1 SGDLS, CDR2 YYNGEE. CDR3 length equals 15 residues. The CDR3 nucleotides are TGTGCCAGCAGCGACACAGGGACAGGACGCGAAAAACTGTTTTTT. Translation gives CASSDTGTGREKLFF.

The chain employs TRBV19 and TRBJ2-3; 12 bases are shared with TRBD2. Germline-derived CDR1 and CDR2 are LNHDA and SQIVND (reference sequence). After removal of 4 bases from V and 3 bases from J, the junction contained 14 bases not matched to a gene. The CDR3 spans 19 residues. The CDR3 DNA reads TGTGCCAGTAGTAGGCAGGGAACCCCGACTAGCGGGAGAACAGATACGCAGTATTTT. Residues: CASSRQGTPTSGRTDTQYF. The full variable domain, with the rest looked up from reference TRBV19 and TRBJ2-3, is DGGITQSPKYLFRKEGQNVTLSCEQNLNHDAMYWYRQDPGQGLRLIYYSQIVNDFQKGDIAEGYSVSREKKESFPLTVTSAQKNPTAFYLCASSRQGTPTSGRTDTQYFGPGTRLTVL.

The chain uses TRBV27 and TRBJ1-1; perhaps TRBD1 as D (6 bases). The V gene lost 8 bases and the J gene lost 0 bases, with 13 bases spanning the gap. Germline V gives CDR1 MNHEY, CDR2 SMNVEV (reference sequence). The CDR3 contains 14 residues. The CDR3 DNA follows: TGTGCCAGCCGAAGACAGGCGGTGAACACTGAAGCTTTCTTT. Its translation: CASRRQAVNTEAFF.

This sequence joins TRBV28 and TRBJ1-1; TRBD1 matches 9 bases. This CDR3 has 14 amino acids. Germline V gene data show CDR1 as MDHEN and CDR2 as SYDVKM. V lost 10 bases, J lost 1 base, and 7 bases stayed unmatched. CDR3: CATLPGQGNTEAFF. The CDR3 nucleotides read TGTGCCACACTACCGGGACAGGGGAACACTGAAGCTTTCTTT.

The rearrangement links TRBV19 to TRBJ2-5; 7 nucleotides align to TRBD2. Trimming took 6 bases from V and 5 from J; bases not matched to a gene: 6. The CDR3 spans 13 residues. CDR1 and CDR2 from the germline V gene are LNHDA and SQIVND (reference sequence). The DNA for the CDR3 is TGTGCCAGTAGGGCCGACGGGGGGGAGACCCAGTACTTC. This translates into CASRADGGETQYF.

This chain connects TRBV27 to TRBJ2-3; perhaps TRBD1 as D (5 bases). The CDR3 runs to 15 residues. Trimming shortened V by 3 bases and J by 0 bases, and 10 bases separated the two germline ends. CDR1 and CDR2 from the germline V gene are MNHEY and SMNVEV (reference sequence). The CDR3, as DNA: TGTGCCAGCAGTTTCACAGGAATTAGCACAGATACGCAGTATTTT. It codes for CASSFTGISTDTQYF.

The chain has TRBV7-2 and TRBJ2-1; possible D gene TRBD2, 5 bases. The V end was cut by 2 bases, the J end by 4 bases, with 12 bases between. Germline CDR1 and CDR2: SGHTA and FQGNSA. This CDR3 spans 15 amino acids. The chain's CDR3 is CASSLSGRGYNEQFF. As DNA, the CDR3 is TGTGCCAGCAGCTTATCTGGCCGAGGGTACAATGAGCAGTTCTTC.

J is TRBJ2-5 and V is TRBV14, with TRBD2 matching over 9 bases. J lost 8 bases, V lost 0 bases, and 7 bases had no gene match. This CDR3 is 15 amino acids long. Looked up from germline, CDR1 is SGHDN and CDR2 is FVKESK. CDR3 sequence reads: CASSQDRTSVRTQYF. In DNA form, the CDR3 reads TGTGCCAGCAGCCAAGATCGGACTAGCGTTCGTACCCAGTACTTC.

The rearrangement links TRBV6-1 to TRBJ1-6, with D tentatively TRBD1 (5 bases). Trimming pared 8 bases from V and 7 bases from J, leaving 12 bases between. Germline CDR1 is MNHNS and CDR2 is SASEGT. This CDR3 is built from 13 residues. CDR3 nucleotides: TGTGCCAGCGTCCCGAGGGGCAATTCACCCCTCCACTTT. As protein: CASVPRGNSPLHF.

This rearrangement joins TRBV7-6 to TRBJ1-1; the D is unclear. From germline, CDR1 is SGHVS and CDR2 FNYEAQ. This CDR3 is 13 amino acids long. Trimming took 5 bases from V and 5 from J, leaving 12 bases between them. CDR3 sequence: CASSVGLGTEAFF. CDR3 sequence (DNA): TGTGCCAGCAGCGTGGGCTTGGGGACTGAAGCTTTCTTT.

The V call is TRBV28, the J call TRBJ1-6; tentatively, D is TRBD1 (5 bases). Germline CDR1 is MDHEN and CDR2 is SYDVKM. The CDR3 sequence is 12 residues long. This CDR3 is CASGLHNSPLHF. For the CDR3, the DNA is TGTGCTTCGGGACTGCATAATTCACCCCTCCACTTT.